This T cell receptor beta chain was documented in a study of T cell responses to AZD1222 COVID-19 vaccine. Study-wide results and caveats: Baseline serology detected seropositivity in only five to seven AZD1222 recipients. Within unmutated variant regions lay the reported targets of nearly half of spike-specific TCRs.

V shed 6 bases, J shed 4 bases, and the junction held 4 bases outside the gene matches. The CDR3 has 13 residues. The V gene's germline CDR1 is ENHRY and CDR2 SYGVKD. Clones were read by immunoSEQ multiplex PCR, and TCRdb kept only the in-frame ones, dropping some. The sample has about 99,000 clones, over 80% seen once. On this clone itself: Its specificity is unknown.

The sequence came from an adult in good health. This chain uses TRBV10-3 with TRBJ2-5; 8 bases agree with TRBD1. The material was peripheral blood, obtained on day 0 of AZD1222 vaccination. The CDR3 here is CAISGDRGETQYF. The CDR3 DNA sequence: TGTGCCATCAGCGGAGACAGGGGAGAGACCCAGTACTTC.